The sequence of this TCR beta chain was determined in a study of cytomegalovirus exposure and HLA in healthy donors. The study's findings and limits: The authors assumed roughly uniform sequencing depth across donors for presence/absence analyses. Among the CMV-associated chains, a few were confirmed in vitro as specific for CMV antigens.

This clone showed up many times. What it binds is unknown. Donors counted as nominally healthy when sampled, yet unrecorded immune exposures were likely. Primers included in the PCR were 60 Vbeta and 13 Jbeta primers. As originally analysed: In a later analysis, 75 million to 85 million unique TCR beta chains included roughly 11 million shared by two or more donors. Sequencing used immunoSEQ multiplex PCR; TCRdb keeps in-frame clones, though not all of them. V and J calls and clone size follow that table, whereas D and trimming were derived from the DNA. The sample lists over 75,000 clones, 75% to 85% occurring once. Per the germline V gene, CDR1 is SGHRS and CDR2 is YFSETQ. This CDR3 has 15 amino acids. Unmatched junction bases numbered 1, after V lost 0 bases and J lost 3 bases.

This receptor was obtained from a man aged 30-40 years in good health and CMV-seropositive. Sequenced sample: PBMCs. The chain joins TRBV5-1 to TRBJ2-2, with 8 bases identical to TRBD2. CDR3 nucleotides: TGCGCCAGCAGCTTGGATAGCGGGGACACCGGGGAGCTGTTTTTT. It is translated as CASSLDSGDTGELFF. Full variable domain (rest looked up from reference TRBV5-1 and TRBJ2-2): KAGVTQTPRYLIKTRGQQVTLSCSPISGHRSVSWYQQTPGQGLQFLFEYFSETQRNKGNFPGRFSGRQFSNSRSEMNVSTLELGDSALYLCASSLDSGDTGELFFGEGSRLTVL.